Listed below are T cell receptor beta chains from one sample, sequenced in a study of OX40 agonist ivuxolimab in advanced cancers. Produced via immunoSEQ multiplex PCR; TCRdb's table is partial and in-frame only. The sample consists of 15,000 to 25,000 clones, 65% to 70% of them appearing once. The sequenced sample was CD4+ or CD8+ T cells sorted from blood, obtained in a trial of the OX40 agonist ivuxolimab. The receptors here all came from an adult with an advanced solid tumor such as melanoma, head and neck, liver or kidney cancer. Both conserved end residues are part of each CDR3. Each record gives: CDR3 DNA, CDR3 protein, CDR3 length, J gene, clone size, D gene, V gene. The D gene is left open where the match is weak. A clone size is listed for some rows: how often the clone was seen (once, few, many), or a class if it is expanded.

DNA: TGCAGCGTTGAGTACGGGAGTAGCACAGATACGCAGTATTTT; CDR3: CSVEYGSSTDTQYF; length: 14; J: TRBJ2-3; size: once; D: -; V: TRBV29-1
DNA: TGTGCCAGCAGTTACTCAAGGGACACTGAAGCTTTCTTT; CDR3: CASSYSRDTEAFF; length: 13; J: TRBJ1-1; size: many; D: -; V: TRBV5-4
DNA: TGCGCCAGCAGCCAGGAAGGACAGGGGACAGATACGCAGTATTTT; CDR3: CASSQEGQGTDTQYF; length: 15; J: TRBJ2-3; size: -; D: TRBD1; V: TRBV5-1
DNA: TGTGCCAGTGGGACCTCCTGGGAGCAGTACTTC; CDR3: CASGTSWEQYF; length: 11; J: TRBJ2-7; size: -; D: -; V: TRBV19
DNA: TGTGCCAGCAGTTCCTACCAGGGGGCTGAGCAGTTCTTC; CDR3: CASSSYQGAEQFF; length: 13; J: TRBJ2-1; size: medium-sized; D: TRBD1; V: TRBV27
DNA: TGTGCCAGCAGTTACGCCGCACCCACAGATACGCAGTATTTT; CDR3: CASSYAAPTDTQYF; length: 14; J: TRBJ2-3; size: -; D: -; V: TRBV6-5
DNA: TGTGCCAGCAGCAAGCTTTGTAAGCGGACCACCTACGAGCAGTACTTC; CDR3: CASSKLCKRTTYEQYF; length: 16; J: TRBJ2-7; size: few; D: -; V: TRBV21-1
DNA: TGCGCCAGCAGCCAAGGATTGGCAGCCAAAAACATTCAGTACTTC; CDR3: CASSQGLAAKNIQYF; length: 15; J: TRBJ2-4; size: -; D: -; V: TRBV4-3
DNA: TGTGCCAGCAGCTTCCGGGACATTGAGCAGTTCTTC; CDR3: CASSFRDIEQFF; length: 12; J: TRBJ2-1; size: once; D: -; V: TRBV7-9
DNA: TGTGCCACCAGCCTAGCCTCTAGCGGCCCCTACAATGAGCAGTTCTTC; CDR3: CATSLASSGPYNEQFF; length: 16; J: TRBJ2-1; size: few; D: TRBD2; V: TRBV15
DNA: TGTGCCAGCAGTCGTGGGGGTAATGGCTACACCTTC; CDR3: CASSRGGNGYTF; length: 12; J: TRBJ1-2; size: medium-sized; D: -; V: TRBV7-8
DNA: TGTGCCAGCAGTTACGGGACAGGGAACTCCTACGAGCAGTACTTC; CDR3: CASSYGTGNSYEQYF; length: 15; J: TRBJ2-7; size: few; D: TRBD1; V: TRBV6-5